One sample yielded the 27 T cell receptor beta chains listed below, sequenced in a study of a mutant IDH1 vaccine in newly diagnosed glioma. Their antigens remain unidentified. The time point denotes: week 35, safety follow-up. In the vaccine, a single dose held 300 ug of the mutant IDH1 20-mer peptide, along with topical imiquimod. Generated by immunoSEQ multiplex PCR, the TCRdb table keeps only in-frame clones and is missing some. The table lists about 32,000 clones, 80% of them singletons. Here the sequenced sample was PBMCs, taken from a glioma patient whose treatment included an IDH1 peptide vaccine. These receptors were collected from a man aged 35-49 years with glioma. Some clones in this sample may be carry-over from other donors' samples.

This clone ranks as medium-sized. For the CDR3, the DNA is TGTGCCTGGAGTGTACTGGCGGGCAGGGCCGGCTACACCTTC. Translating it yields CAWSVLAGRAGYTF. The rearrangement joins TRBV30 to TRBJ1-2, with D possibly being TRBD1 (5 bases). The V gene's germline CDR1 is GTSNPN and CDR2 SVGIG (reference sequence). Trimming removed 0 bases from V and 8 bases from J, with 16 bases in between. This CDR3 contains 14 residues.

The V gene is TRBV29-1, the J gene TRBJ2-2; D remains unclear. The CDR3 spans 14 residues. CDR1 and CDR2 from the germline V gene are SQVTM and ANQGSEA. The ends were cut back, 4 bases at V and 1 base at J, with 10 bases in the middle. The CDR3 sequence: CSVVGGRNTGELFF. The CDR3 region has the DNA TGCAGCGTTGTAGGCGGCAGGAACACCGGGGAGCTGTTTTTT.

The chain has TRBV4-2 and TRBJ1-1; D is undetermined. Trimming stripped 4 bases from V and 4 bases from J, with 13 bases between. The V gene's germline CDR1 is LGHNA and CDR2 YNFKEQ. The CDR3 runs 14 residues. In DNA form, the CDR3 reads TGTGCCAGCAGCCCAGAGGATGGAGGCACTGAAGCTTTCTTT. Encoded protein: CASSPEDGGTEAFF.

The V gene is TRBV6-5, the J gene TRBJ2-5; D not certain. The CDR3 extends over 14 amino acids. Trimming pared 6 bases from V and 4 bases from J, leaving 15 bases between. The V gene's germline CDR1 is MNHEY and CDR2 SVGAGI. In DNA, the CDR3 is TGTGCCAGCAGCCTCGTGGCTCGAGGAGAGACCCAGTACTTC. The encoded protein is CASSLVARGETQYF.

The chain couples TRBV29-1 to TRBJ2-7; 9 bases align to TRBD1. Germline loops: CDR1 SQVTM, CDR2 ANQGSEA. This CDR3 is built from 13 residues. Losses at the gene ends were 4 bases for V and 6 bases for J; bases not matched to a gene: 7. The CDR3 loop is CSVGGGQGAEQYF. The CDR3 DNA is TGCAGCGTTGGGGGGGGACAGGGAGCCGAGCAGTACTTC.

This clone showed up just a few times. This chain links TRBV2 with TRBJ1-2, with 7 bases matching TRBD1. This CDR3 contains 14 residues. The germline CDR1 and CDR2 sequences are SNHLY and FYNNEI. With V trimmed by 6 bases and J by 0 bases, 4 bases remained unmatched. The CDR3 reads CASRGQFSNYGYTF. CDR3 coding DNA: TGTGCCAGCAGGGGACAGTTTTCTAACTATGGCTACACCTTC.

The V and J genes are TRBV30 and TRBJ1-2; no firm D call. Trimming removed 2 bases from V and 6 bases from J, with 16 bases in between. Germline loops: CDR1 GTSNPN, CDR2 SVGIG (reference sequence). CDR3 length equals 14 residues. The CDR3 region has the DNA TGTGCCTGGAGTATCGTTGTGTCTGGGAATGGCTACACCTTC. Amino acid sequence: CAWSIVVSGNGYTF. Complete variable domain (other parts from reference TRBV30 and TRBJ1-2): SQTIHQWPATLVQPVGSPLSLECTVEGTSNPNLYWYRQAAGRGLQLLFYSVGIGQISSEVPQNLSASRPQDRQFILSSKKLLLSDSGFYLCAWSIVVSGNGYTFGSGTRLTVV.

This chain joins TRBV25-1 and TRBJ1-1; tentative D call: TRBD1 (6 bases). Trimming pared 5 bases from V and 5 bases from J, leaving 15 bases between. CDR1 MGHDK and CDR2 SYGVNS come from the germline V gene. There are 14 residues in the CDR3. CDR3 sequence reads: CASSPQGGSTEAFF. The DNA of the CDR3 is TGTGCCAGCAGTCCACAGGGCGGGTCGACTGAAGCTTTCTTT. Complete variable domain (other parts from reference TRBV25-1 and TRBJ1-1): EADIYQTPRYLVIGTGKKITLECSQTMGHDKMYWYQQDPGMELHLIHYSYGVNSTEKGDLSSESTVSRIRTEHFPLTLESARPSHTSQYLCASSPQGGSTEAFFGQGTRLTVV.

The chain is built from TRBV2 and TRBJ1-1, with 7 bases matching TRBD1. Trimming cost V 2 bases and J 8 bases; bases outside gene matches: 5. CDR1 and CDR2 (germline): SNHLY, FYNNEI. The CDR3 sequence is 13 residues long. CDR3 nucleotide sequence: TGTGCCAGCAGTGAAAGGGACAGAGTGGAAGCTTTCTTT. It yields the protein CASSERDRVEAFF.

The chain's CDR3 is CASNPGTLREQYF. In DNA form, the CDR3 reads TGTGCCAGCAATCCAGGGACTCTGAGAGAGCAGTACTTC. This chain links TRBV6-6 with TRBJ2-7, with D perhaps TRBD2 (6 bases). The CDR3 consists of 13 residues. Per the germline V gene, CDR1 is MNHNY and CDR2 is SVGAGI (reference sequence). V shed 7 bases and J shed 7 bases, with 17 bases lying between them.

The gene calls are TRBV10-3 and TRBJ1-4; 10 nucleotides match TRBD1. This CDR3 comprises 16 residues. CDR1 is ENHRY, CDR2 SYGVKD, per germline. Trimming removed 6 bases from V and 6 bases from J; junction bases left unmatched: 10. CDR3 coding DNA: TGTGCCATCAGCGCAGGACAGGGGGTTGTGCATGAAAAACTGTTTTTT. Its translation: CAISAGQGVVHEKLFF.

The chain couples TRBV9 to TRBJ2-2; D is possibly TRBD2 (5 bases). Between the trimmed V and J ends, which lost 4 bases and 5 bases, there was a span of 15 bases. CDR1 is SGDLS and CDR2 is YYNGEE in the germline V gene. CDR3 size: 15 residues. The CDR3 is CASSPRTGGTGELFF. The CDR3, as DNA: TGTGCCAGCAGCCCGAGGACTGGTGGAACCGGGGAGCTGTTTTTT.

This clone appeared a few times. The chain employs TRBV7-8 and TRBJ2-1; D not certain. The CDR3 totals 13 residues. Trimming removed 9 bases from V and 6 bases from J, with 15 bases in between. CDR1 and CDR2 from the germline V gene are SGHVS and FQNEAQ. The CDR3 spells CASRIQVFNEQFF. DNA of the CDR3: TGTGCCAGTCGAATTCAGGTTTTCAATGAGCAGTTCTTC.

The DNA for the CDR3 is TGTGCCAGCGCCGTGAGCCAGGGAGGATATGGCTACACCTTC. Amino acid sequence: CASAVSQGGYGYTF. The chain joins TRBV27 to TRBJ1-2, with a tentative D call TRBD1 (5 bases). The V end was cut by 8 bases, the J end by 5 bases, with 18 bases between. The germline CDR1 and CDR2 sequences are MNHEY and SMNVEV (reference sequence). CDR3 length equals 14 residues.

The chain carries TRBV6-5 and TRBJ1-5; 8 nucleotides line up with TRBD1. The CDR3 is 14 residues long. The ends lost 3 bases at V and 7 bases at J; junction bases unmatched: 5. The germline CDR1 and CDR2 sequences are MNHEY and SVGAGI. The DNA of the CDR3 is TGTGCCAGCAGTTATTACAGGGGGGAACAGCCCCAGCATTTT. Translating it yields CASSYYRGEQPQHF.

The V gene is TRBV7-9, the J gene TRBJ1-2; no firm D call. Trimming stripped 1 base from V and 5 bases from J, with 8 bases between. Germline V gives CDR1 SEHNR, CDR2 FQNEAQ (reference sequence). The CDR3 totals 13 residues. The CDR3 protein is CASSLGGSYGYTF. CDR3 nucleotides: TGTGCCAGCAGCTTAGGCGGAAGTTATGGCTACACCTTC. The variable domain in full, completed from reference TRBV7-9 and TRBJ1-2, reads DTGVSQNPRHKITKRGQNVTFRCDPISEHNRLYWYRQTLGQGPEFLTYFQNEAQLEKSRLLSDRFSAERPKGSFSTLEIQRTEQGDSAMYLCASSLGGSYGYTFGSGTRLTVV.

This chain joins TRBV5-4 and TRBJ2-7, with D perhaps TRBD1 (7 bases). Looked up from germline, CDR1 is SGHNT and CDR2 is YYREEE (reference sequence). The CDR3 extends over 16 amino acids. With 4 bases removed from V and 0 bases from J, the gap between germline ends came to 17 bases. CDR3 in DNA: TGTGCCAGCAGCCGAGGGGGCGGGGTCTTCTCCTACGAGCAGTACTTC. Its protein product is CASSRGGGVFSYEQYF.

The rearrangement uses TRBV6-5 and TRBJ2-7; 7 bases are shared with TRBD1. The J segment lost 6 bases and the V segment lost 2 bases, leaving 4 bases of the junction unmatched. This CDR3 is 13 amino acids long. Germline V gene sequence: CDR1 MNHEY, CDR2 SVGAGI. The chain's CDR3 is CASSYQGVGEQYF. CDR3 DNA: TGTGCCAGCAGTTACCAGGGGGTTGGCGAGCAGTACTTC.

J is TRBJ2-1 and V is TRBV4-3; maybe TRBD2 (5 bases). CDR1 is LGHNA and CDR2 is YSLEER in the germline V gene. Trimming left V 5 bases short and J 0 bases short, with 14 bases between. The CDR3 is 16 residues long. The CDR3 region has the DNA TGCGCCAGCAGCGCTAGCCCGTTAAGCTCCTACAATGAGCAGTTCTTC. Residues: CASSASPLSSYNEQFF.

The chain has TRBV5-6 and TRBJ1-1; 9 bases are shared with TRBD1. The V and J ends lost 4 bases and 5 bases, in that order; junction bases with no gene match: 12. CDR3 length: 16 amino acids. The germline CDR1 and CDR2 sequences are SGHDT and YYEEEE. The CDR3 loop is CASSRDRDMQRTEAFF. CDR3 DNA: TGTGCCAGCAGCCGGGACAGGGATATGCAGAGGACTGAAGCTTTCTTT.

The V call is TRBV6-5, the J call TRBJ2-3, with unresolved D. The V end lost 5 bases, the J end lost 6 bases, and 6 bases lay between the germline ends. CDR1 is MNHEY, CDR2 SVGAGI, per germline. CDR3 length: 11 residues. CDR3 residues: CASSLMDTQYF. DNA of the CDR3: TGTGCCAGCAGTCTTATGGATACGCAGTATTTT.

The chain joins TRBV2 to TRBJ2-7, with 9 bases matching TRBD2. The CDR3 loop spans 13 amino acids. The ends lost 4 bases at V and 7 bases at J; junction bases unmatched: 5. Germline CDR1 and CDR2: SNHLY and FYNNEI. The CDR3 loop is CASSGDSGGEQYF. The CDR3 nucleotides read TGTGCCAGCAGTGGGGACAGCGGGGGGGAGCAGTACTTC.

V usage is TRBV25-1 and J usage is TRBJ2-1, with D unclear. V was trimmed by 5 bases and J by 3 bases, leaving 14 bases between them. Germline CDR1 is MGHDK and CDR2 is SYGVNS. The CDR3 is 15 amino acids. This CDR3 is CASSFRVPFYNEQFF. CDR3 bases: TGTGCCAGCAGTTTCCGGGTCCCTTTCTACAATGAGCAGTTCTTC.

The chain is built from TRBV7-9 and TRBJ2-7; 7 bases are a match to TRBD2. There are 14 residues in the CDR3. The J segment lost 2 bases and the V segment lost 4 bases, leaving 5 bases of the junction unmatched. Germline V CDR1 and CDR2: SEHNR, FQNEAQ (reference sequence). CDR3: CASSYGGSTYEQYF. CDR3 DNA: TGTGCCAGCAGCTACGGGGGGAGTACCTACGAGCAGTACTTC.

This clone has only one observation. The chain is built from TRBV6-1 and TRBJ2-7, with D maybe TRBD1 (5 bases). The CDR3 is 14 residues long. Per germline, CDR1 MNHNS and CDR2 SASEGT. V was trimmed by 2 bases and J by 5 bases, leaving 13 bases between them. Here the CDR3 DNA reads TGTGCCAGCAGTGAAAGTCAGGGCCTGCACGAGCAGTACTTC. Translation gives CASSESQGLHEQYF.

The sample holds one count of this clone. One junction end does not reproduce the germline sequence, and a read error may be involved. The CDR3 sequence is CASSQERSSQPQHF. The CDR3 DNA reads as TGCGCCAGCAGCCAAGAAAGGAGCAGTCAGCCCCAGCATTTT. The chain employs TRBV4-1 and TRBJ1-5, with D hard to call. The germline gives CDR1 MGHRA, CDR2 YSYEKL. CDR3 length: 14 amino acids.

This chain connects TRBV6-5 to TRBJ1-4; D is ambiguous. Trimming left V 6 bases short and J 4 bases short, with 15 bases between. Germline loops: CDR1 MNHEY, CDR2 SVGAGI. The CDR3 runs 15 residues. The CDR3 sequence: CASRLKSDGNEKLFF. DNA of the CDR3: TGTGCCAGCAGGCTAAAATCGGACGGTAATGAAAAACTGTTTTTT.